These 27 T cell receptor beta chains originate from one sample sequenced in a study of monozygotic twins with inflammatory bowel disease. TCRdb re-called the 5' RACE reads and catalogs CDR3 proteins one per entry, DNA excluded. The sample's table shows approximately 400,000 distinct CDR3 sequences. Sequenced input: blood. The receptor source for this set is a human donor with ulcerative colitis or Crohn's disease, or a healthy co-twin of an affected twin (not recorded which).

This rearrangement joins TRBV5-1 to TRBJ2-7; TCRdb gives TRBD2 as the D gene, but with no DNA this cannot be confirmed. Germline CDR1 SGHRS, CDR2 YFSETQ. This CDR3 is built from 14 residues. Here the CDR3 reads CASSEEEGTYEQYF.

The V call is TRBV7-3, the J call TRBJ2-1; TCRdb's D call, TRBD1, is unchecked because there is no DNA. The CDR3 consists of 16 residues. Germline CDR1 SGHTA, CDR2 FQGTGA. The CDR3 reads CASSSFRTGERNEQFF.

The V call is TRBV20-1, the J call TRBJ2-5. CDR1 and CDR2 from the germline V gene are DFQATT and SNEGSKA (reference sequence). CDR3 size: 11 residues. The CDR3 reads CSARDQKTQYF.

The chain recombines TRBV5-8 with TRBJ1-2. This CDR3 is 15 amino acids long. The V gene's germline CDR1 is SGHTS and CDR2 YDEGEE. CDR3 sequence reads: CASSLLTPTAYGYTF.

The V and J genes are TRBV6-6 and TRBJ1-3; TCRdb's D call of TRBD1 is untestable without DNA. This CDR3 spans 13 amino acids. CDR1 MNHNY and CDR2 SVGAGI come from the germline V gene (reference sequence). The CDR3 region is CASGYRAQNTIYF.

The rearrangement uses TRBV7-2 and TRBJ2-2; TCRdb outputs TRBD2, but without DNA this stays unchecked. Germline values: CDR1 SGHTA, CDR2 FQGNSA. The CDR3 has 17 amino acids. CDR3 protein: CASRTQRGGSTTGELFF.

The V and J genes are TRBV29-1 and TRBJ1-4. Germline-derived CDR1 and CDR2 are SQVTM and ANQGSEA. This CDR3 is 13 amino acids long. The chain's CDR3 is CSVDSGVDEKLFF.

The V call is TRBV10-3, the J call TRBJ2-3. Germline CDR1 ENHRY, CDR2 SYGVKD. The CDR3 extends over 12 amino acids. CDR3 loop: CAISSSTDTQYF.

V and J are TRBV12-3 or TRBV12-4 and TRBJ2-3; TCRdb's D gene call, TRBD1, goes unchecked for lack of DNA. This CDR3 has 17 amino acids. CDR3 in amino acids: CASRLLVGASPTDTQYF.

The V call is TRBV10-3, the J call TRBJ2-7; the TRBD2 assignment by TCRdb is unverifiable without DNA. CDR1 is ENHRY and CDR2 is SYGVKD in the germline V gene. The CDR3 is 14 amino acids. The CDR3: CAISGNSGADEQYF.

The rearrangement links TRBV6-1 to TRBJ1-1; TCRdb lists TRBD1, though no DNA is available to test this call. In germline, CDR1 is MNHNS, CDR2 SASEGT. This CDR3 has 15 amino acids. The CDR3 spells CALQPGSAKRTEAFF.

The chain links TRBV19 to TRBJ2-7. Germline V gene sequence: CDR1 LNHDA, CDR2 SQIVND (reference sequence). The length of the CDR3 is 13 residues. CDR3 protein: CASSIGPSYEQYF. The whole variable domain, filled in from reference TRBV19 and TRBJ2-7, reads DGGITQSPKYLFRKEGQNVTLSCEQNLNHDAMYWYRQDPGQGLRLIYYSQIVNDFQKGDIAEGYSVSREKKESFPLTVTSAQKNPTAFYLCASSIGPSYEQYFGPGTRLTVT.

The V and J genes are TRBV5-1 and TRBJ2-2. The germline V gene encodes CDR1 SGHRS and CDR2 YFSETQ. This CDR3 has 14 residues. This CDR3 reads CASSLDRAPGELFF.

This chain connects TRBV9 to TRBJ2-1; TCRdb's D call, TRBD2, is unchecked because there is no DNA. This CDR3 contains 15 residues. Germline CDR1 is SGDLS and CDR2 is YYNGEE. CDR3: CASSSRTSGSGEQFF.

The gene calls are TRBV19 and TRBJ1-1; TCRdb's assignment of TRBD1 cannot be checked, as there is no DNA. Germline V CDR1 and CDR2: LNHDA, SQIVND (reference sequence). The CDR3 totals 15 residues. CDR3 protein: CASSTNQGVNTEAFF.

The chain's CDR3 is CASSPQGAQTDTQYF. The chain combines TRBV13 with TRBJ2-3. Germline loops: CDR1 PRHDT, CDR2 FYEKMQ (reference sequence). This CDR3 has 15 residues.

V is TRBV20-1 and J is TRBJ1-2; TCRdb calls TRBD1, which cannot be checked without DNA. Germline assignment: CDR1 DFQATT and CDR2 SNEGSKA (reference sequence). CDR3 length: 14 residues. The CDR3 loop reads CSATRPGQLYGYTF.

The chain is built from TRBV7-6 and TRBJ1-4; as DNA is missing, the TRBD1 call by TCRdb cannot be tested. The germline V gene encodes CDR1 SGHVS and CDR2 FNYEAQ. This CDR3 has 13 amino acids. Here the CDR3 reads CASSLQPDRKLFF.

The chain links TRBV3-1 to TRBJ1-6. The germline V gene encodes CDR1 LGHDT and CDR2 YNNKEL (reference sequence). The CDR3 has 14 amino acids. This CDR3 reads CASSQNNLDPPLHF.

The CDR3 loop reads CASKQSRGYEKLFF. The genes are TRBV6-6 and TRBJ1-4; TCRdb's D gene call, TRBD1, goes unchecked for lack of DNA. This CDR3 contains 14 residues. Germline loops: CDR1 MNHNY, CDR2 SVGAGI (reference sequence).

The V and J genes are TRBV12-3 or TRBV12-4 and TRBJ2-7; there is no DNA to check the TCRdb D call of TRBD2. The CDR3 consists of 16 residues. The CDR3 here is CASSSRTSGRWYEQYF.

The chain recombines TRBV7-2 with TRBJ1-2. The V gene's germline CDR1 is SGHTA and CDR2 FQGNSA. This CDR3 is built from 12 residues. The CDR3 region is CASSLMGSGYTF.

The chain links TRBV7-2 to TRBJ2-3; TCRdb names TRBD2, which stays unverified in the absence of DNA. Germline CDR1 and CDR2: SGHTA and FQGNSA. The CDR3 is 16 residues long. CDR3 sequence: CASSLGEGIGTDTQYF.

The gene calls are TRBV7-2 and TRBJ2-3; as DNA is missing, the TRBD2 call by TCRdb cannot be tested. CDR1 SGHTA and CDR2 FQGNSA come from the germline V gene. The CDR3 contains 16 residues. CDR3 amino acids: CASSLGRGPFTDTQYF.

The chain links TRBV5-1 to TRBJ2-7. The CDR3 covers 13 residues. Germline values: CDR1 SGHRS, CDR2 YFSETQ. The CDR3 spells CASSLRGHDEQYF.

The chain recombines TRBV20-1 with TRBJ1-1; the TCRdb call, TRBD1, lacks DNA for checking. The CDR3 totals 12 residues. Germline V lookup: CDR1 DFQATT, CDR2 SNEGSKA (reference sequence). CDR3 sequence: CSAGGGSTEAFF.

J is TRBJ1-1 and V is TRBV20-1; TCRdb's assignment of TRBD1 cannot be checked, as there is no DNA. Germline lookup yields CDR1 DFQATT and CDR2 SNEGSKA (reference sequence). The CDR3 runs 14 residues. The CDR3 protein is CSAPSLDRGTEAFF.